These 29 T cell receptor beta chains were sequenced from one sample in a study of cytomegalovirus exposure and HLA in healthy donors. TCRdb's table, derived via immunoSEQ multiplex PCR, lists solely in-frame clones and lacks some. This table holds about 130,000 clones, 85% to 90% found once. Sequencing was performed on PBMCs. All receptors come from a woman younger than 35 in good health and CMV-seronegative.

DNA of the CDR3: TGTGCCAGCTCACCGTACAGGGGGCTAAGTCAGCCCCAGCATTTT. It is translated as CASSPYRGLSQPQHF. This chain joins TRBV18 and TRBJ1-5, with 9 bases matching TRBD1. Germline CDR1 reads KGHSH; CDR2 reads LQKENI. V was clipped by 3 bases and J by 6 bases; unmatched bases: 6. This CDR3 comprises 15 residues.

This clone occurred once. The CDR3: CASSLLEGSSYEQYF. The CDR3 nucleotides read TGCGCCAGCAGCCTGCTAGAAGGGAGCTCCTACGAGCAGTACTTC. V gene TRBV4-3 combines with J gene TRBJ2-7, with a weak D call TRBD2 (5 bases). Germline assignment: CDR1 LGHNA and CDR2 YSLEER. This CDR3 contains 15 residues. V gave up 4 bases and J gave up 0 bases, with 13 bases separating them.

The rearrangement uses TRBV28 and TRBJ2-7; the D is unclear. Germline values: CDR1 MDHEN, CDR2 SYDVKM. The CDR3 has 15 amino acids. The ends were cut back, 5 bases at V and 2 bases at J, with 16 bases in the middle. CDR3 nucleotides: TGTGCCAGCAGTACCCCCCATGAAGGAGCCTACGAGCAGTACTTC. It encodes CASSTPHEGAYEQYF. Full variable domain (outside the CDR3, taken from reference TRBV28 and TRBJ2-7): DVKVTQSSRYLVKRTGEKVFLECVQDMDHENMFWYRQDPGLGLRLIYFSYDVKMKEKGDIPEGYSVSREKKERFSLILESASTNQTSMYLCASSTPHEGAYEQYFGPGTRLTVT.

The chain employs TRBV27 and TRBJ2-3, with D perhaps matching TRBD1 (5 bases). Germline V CDR1 and CDR2: MNHEY, SMNVEV (reference sequence). CDR3 length: 17 residues. Trimming removed 6 bases from V and 0 bases from J, with 19 bases in between. DNA for the CDR3: TGTGCCAGCAGCCGCTCCCCCTCAGGGCCCAGCACAGATACGCAGTATTTT. It specifies CASSRSPSGPSTDTQYF.

This clone has only one observation. The chain employs TRBV6-5 and TRBJ2-5, with 8 bases lining up with TRBD1. The CDR3 covers 16 residues. CDR1 MNHEY and CDR2 SVGAGI come from the germline V gene. Trimming took 0 bases from V and 1 from J; bases not matched to a gene: 4. The CDR3 DNA reads as TGTGCCAGCAGTTACTCGCAGGGGGCAGGCCAAGAGACCCAGTACTTC. Amino acid sequence: CASSYSQGAGQETQYF.

This rearrangement joins TRBV28 to TRBJ1-5, with D possibly matching TRBD1 (5 bases). V was clipped by 2 bases and J by 9 bases, with 11 bases between them. The CDR3 loop spans 13 amino acids. CDR1 is MDHEN, CDR2 SYDVKM, per germline. CDR3 residues: CASSLTLGGPQHF. CDR3 nucleotides: TGTGCCAGCAGTTTAACCCTCGGGGGGCCCCAGCATTTT.

This chain links TRBV27 with TRBJ2-1; D uncertain. Germline CDR1 reads MNHEY; CDR2 reads SMNVEV (reference sequence). The V gene lost 8 bases and the J gene lost 4 bases, with 12 bases spanning the gap. This CDR3 has 13 amino acids. The CDR3 sequence is CASGPGNYNEQFF. Written as DNA, the CDR3 is TGTGCCAGCGGGCCCGGAAATTACAATGAGCAGTTCTTC.

V is TRBV2 and J is TRBJ2-3; 10 nucleotides agree with TRBD2. The germline CDR1 and CDR2 sequences are SNHLY and FYNNEI. CDR3 size: 16 residues. Trimming removed 10 bases from V and 1 base from J; junction bases left unmatched: 11. Written as DNA, the CDR3 is TGTGCCACCAAACGGGGCCTAGCGGGGGGCACAGATACGCAGTATTTT. This sequence encodes CATKRGLAGGTDTQYF. The full variable domain, in which reference TRBV2 and TRBJ2-3 provide the parts outside the CDR3, is EPEVTQTPSHQVTQMGQEVILRCVPISNHLYFYWYRQILGQKVEFLVSFYNNEISEKSEIFDDQFSVERPDGSNFTLKIRSTKLEDSAMYFCATKRGLAGGTDTQYFGPGTRLTVL.

The chain is built from TRBV30 and TRBJ1-2; D is unresolved. Germline V gives CDR1 GTSNPN, CDR2 SVGIG (reference sequence). Trimming cost V 4 bases and J 0 bases, with 12 bases left between them. This CDR3 has 14 amino acids. CDR3 protein: CAWKEQPPNYGYTF. The DNA for the CDR3 is TGTGCCTGGAAAGAACAGCCACCTAACTATGGCTACACCTTC.

V usage is TRBV27 and J usage is TRBJ2-1, with D maybe TRBD2 (5 bases). The V end lost 8 bases, the J end lost 0 bases, and 8 bases lay between the germline ends. The germline V gene encodes CDR1 MNHEY and CDR2 SMNVEV (reference sequence). This CDR3 has 13 amino acids. CDR3 loop: CASSAGSYNEQFF. Here the CDR3 DNA reads TGTGCCAGCTCTGCGGGCTCCTACAATGAGCAGTTCTTC.

V and J are TRBV21-1 and TRBJ2-7; TRBD1 reflects the table's D call only, with no check against the DNA. TRBV21-1 is reported as a pseudogene. This CDR3 is 13 amino acids long. CDR3 amino acids: CASSPGQDDEQYF. For the CDR3, the DNA is TGTGCCAGCAGCCCTGGACAGGACGACGAGCAGTACTTC.

The gene calls are TRBV9 and TRBJ1-3, with a tentative D call TRBD1 (5 bases). Germline CDR1 reads SGDLS; CDR2 reads YYNGEE. V shed 0 bases and J shed 0 bases, with 10 bases lying between them. The CDR3 spans 16 residues. The CDR3 DNA follows: TGTGCCAGCAGCGTAGTGACAGACTTCTCTGGAAACACCATATATTTT. This gives the protein CASSVVTDFSGNTIYF.

For the CDR3, the DNA is TGTGCCAGCAGTTCCCTGGGGAGCCTTGAAGCTTTCTTT. Protein sequence: CASSSLGSLEAFF. The rearrangement uses TRBV28 and TRBJ1-1; D ambiguous. Germline V gene lookup returns CDR1 MDHEN and CDR2 SYDVKM. Trimming cost V 4 bases and J 7 bases, with 13 bases left between them. The CDR3 sequence is 13 residues long.

The V and J genes are TRBV7-2 and TRBJ2-1, with a weak D call TRBD2 (5 bases). Between the trimmed V and J ends, which lost 5 bases and 0 bases, there was a span of 11 bases. CDR1 is SGHTA and CDR2 is FQGNSA in the germline V gene. The CDR3 runs 15 residues. The chain's CDR3 is CASSPGYGSYNEQFF. CDR3 bases: TGTGCCAGCAGCCCGGGATATGGCTCCTACAATGAGCAGTTCTTC.

This chain joins TRBV5-1 and TRBJ1-1; D ambiguous. V shed 4 bases and J shed 6 bases, with 19 bases lying between them. The CDR3 loop spans 15 amino acids. CDR1 SGHRS and CDR2 YFSETQ come from the germline V gene. The CDR3 coding sequence is TGCGCCAGCAGCCGACTCTCGGGAACCGAGGCTGAAGCTTTCTTT. As protein: CASSRLSGTEAEAFF.

This chain connects TRBV28 to TRBJ2-7; perhaps TRBD1 as D (6 bases). Germline V gene lookup returns CDR1 MDHEN and CDR2 SYDVKM. V dropped 6 bases and J dropped 5 bases, with 17 bases sitting between them. This CDR3 spans 14 amino acids. CDR3 region: CASRPLQGIDEQYF. CDR3 coding DNA: TGTGCCAGCAGACCATTACAGGGCATCGACGAGCAGTACTTC.

The chain has TRBV28 and TRBJ2-1; tentative D call: TRBD2 (6 bases). Trimming took off 5 bases at V and 10 bases at J, with 21 bases between the two ends. The CDR3 totals 15 residues. Germline loops: CDR1 MDHEN, CDR2 SYDVKM. CDR3 amino acids: CASSLRGGHTDEQFF. In nucleotides, the CDR3 is TGTGCCAGCAGTCTTAGGGGAGGACACACAGACGAGCAGTTCTTC.

The V call is TRBV28, the J call TRBJ1-5; 7 nucleotides match TRBD1. The germline V gene encodes CDR1 MDHEN and CDR2 SYDVKM. The CDR3 consists of 15 residues. V gave up 5 bases and J gave up 7 bases; unmatched junction bases: 11. CDR3 sequence: CASSLQQGTEQPQHF. The CDR3 DNA follows: TGTGCCAGCAGTCTACAACAGGGGACTGAACAGCCCCAGCATTTT.

The V call is TRBV7-8, the J call TRBJ2-6; 8 nucleotides agree with TRBD1. The V gene's germline CDR1 is SGHVS and CDR2 FQNEAQ. V was clipped by 2 bases and J by 4 bases; unmatched bases: 4. The CDR3 is 16 amino acids. CDR3 residues: CASSLRQGRGANVLTF. The DNA of the CDR3 is TGTGCCAGCAGCTTACGACAGGGGAGGGGGGCCAACGTCCTGACTTTC.

A single count supports this clone. The chain joins TRBV2 to TRBJ1-3; D might be TRBD1 (5 bases). Trimming left V 6 bases short and J 3 bases short, with 15 bases between. CDR3 length equals 15 residues. CDR1 is SNHLY and CDR2 is FYNNEI in the germline V gene. In DNA, the CDR3 is TGTGCCAGCAGGGCCGACAGCAGGGATGGAAACACCATATATTTT. It is translated as CASRADSRDGNTIYF.

The CDR3 coding sequence is TGTGCCAGTACCGACAACCAGAACACTGAAGCTTTCTTT. This sequence encodes CASTDNQNTEAFF. V is TRBV19 and J is TRBJ1-1; no firm D call. This CDR3 is 13 amino acids long. Deletions cut 7 bases from V and 1 base from J, with 10 bases between. The germline V gene encodes CDR1 LNHDA and CDR2 SQIVND (reference sequence).

This chain uses TRBV6-5 with TRBJ1-1; no clear D. Germline V CDR1 and CDR2: MNHEY, SVGAGI. Trimming removed 5 bases at V and 7 bases at J, with 11 bases between. The CDR3 runs 12 residues. The CDR3 here is CASSSGMVEAFF. CDR3 sequence (DNA): TGTGCCAGCAGTAGCGGTATGGTTGAAGCTTTCTTT.

By sample share, this clone is medium-sized (0.01 to 0.1%). The V call is TRBV6-1, the J call TRBJ2-7, with 8 nucleotides matching TRBD1. Germline-derived CDR1 and CDR2 are MNHNS and SASEGT. The CDR3 has 14 amino acids. V dropped 5 bases and J dropped 3; count of bases not matched to a gene: 6. CDR3 protein: CASSKDREYYEQYF. CDR3 nucleotide sequence: TGTGCCAGCAGTAAGGACAGGGAGTACTACGAGCAGTACTTC.

In DNA form, the CDR3 reads TGTGCCAGTAGCCGTATGGAGGTCGGGACTGCGTACTTC. Translation: CASSRMEVGTAYF. The chain is built from TRBV19 and TRBJ2-5, with D possibly being TRBD2 (6 bases). The germline CDR1 and CDR2 sequences are LNHDA and SQIVND (reference sequence). V was cut by 6 bases and J by 13 bases, with 21 bases left in between. The CDR3 has 13 residues.

J is TRBJ1-3 and V is TRBV19, with D unclear. Trimming shortened V by 6 bases and J by 7 bases, and 19 bases separated the two germline ends. This CDR3 has 15 amino acids. CDR1 and CDR2 (germline): LNHDA, SQIVND (reference sequence). The CDR3 here is CASSPPGLYVNTIYF. CDR3 nucleotides: TGTGCCAGTAGCCCACCAGGACTATACGTGAACACCATATATTTT.

This clone was found a few times. The rearrangement links TRBV19 to TRBJ1-2; 8 bases line up with TRBD1. The germline V gene encodes CDR1 LNHDA and CDR2 SQIVND (reference sequence). This CDR3 comprises 17 residues. V lost 8 bases to trimming and J lost 2 bases; unmatched junction nucleotides: 16. Here the CDR3 DNA reads TGTGCCAGTCGCCGTAGATCCGGGACAGGCCTGAACTATGGCTACACCTTC. This codes for CASRRRSGTGLNYGYTF.

This clone has only one observation. This chain uses TRBV5-1 with TRBJ2-1; 9 bases are shared with TRBD2. The trim removed 3 bases at V and 2 bases at J, leaving 12 bases unmatched. Per the germline V gene, CDR1 is SGHRS and CDR2 is YFSETQ. The CDR3 is 18 amino acids. The CDR3 bases are TGCGCCAGCAGCTCCTACGCTAACGCGGGAGGGCCCTACAATGAGCAGTTCTTC. This gives the protein CASSSYANAGGPYNEQFF.

V usage is TRBV28 and J usage is TRBJ1-2, with D possibly TRBD1 on 5 matching bases. Germline assignment: CDR1 MDHEN and CDR2 SYDVKM. V lost 5 bases to trimming and J lost 2 bases, with 15 bases between them. This CDR3 is 15 amino acids long. The CDR3 DNA reads TGTGCCAGCAGTCCGTCTGTCGGGGGAAACTATGGCTACACCTTC. It codes for CASSPSVGGNYGYTF.

The rearrangement uses TRBV27 and TRBJ2-1; perhaps TRBD2 as D (6 bases). V lost 5 bases, J lost 6 bases, and 17 bases lay in between. The CDR3 has 15 residues. Germline CDR1 reads MNHEY; CDR2 reads SMNVEV (reference sequence). The CDR3 DNA sequence: TGTGCCAGCAGTCTCACCGGGAGCTTAATCAATGAGCAGTTCTTC. Translated, it gives CASSLTGSLINEQFF.